Each of the 15 T cell receptor beta chains below was sequenced from the same sample in a study of cytomegalovirus exposure and HLA in healthy donors. The PCR was carried out with 60 Vbeta primers and 13 Jbeta primers. Sequenced by immunoSEQ multiplex PCR; TCRdb stores in-frame clones only, minus some. In the table there are some 98,000 clones, 70% of which are singletons. The sample taken for sequencing was PBMCs. These receptor sequences come from a man in his forties or fifties in good health and CMV-seronegative.

V and J are TRBV28 and TRBJ1-2, with a weak D call TRBD1 (6 bases). This CDR3 comprises 14 residues. Germline lookup yields CDR1 MDHEN and CDR2 SYDVKM. Trimming removed 5 bases at V and 2 bases at J, with 12 bases between. The CDR3 coding sequence is TGTGCCAGCAGTGGTGGACAGCCCAACTATGGCTACACCTTC. It translates to CASSGGQPNYGYTF.

CDR3 DNA: TGTGCCAGCAGACCGCGGGGGAGCTCCTACAATGAGCAGTTCTTC. Translating it yields CASRPRGSSYNEQFF. The chain recombines TRBV7-2 with TRBJ2-1; 7 bases map to TRBD2. After removal of 6 bases from V and 0 bases from J, the junction contained 5 bases not matched to a gene. The CDR3 totals 15 residues. Germline-derived CDR1 and CDR2 are SGHTA and FQGNSA.

The chain couples TRBV7-2 to TRBJ2-1; the match to TRBD2 covers 12 bases. This CDR3 is built from 15 residues. Germline V gene sequence: CDR1 SGHTA, CDR2 FQGNSA. V gave up 8 bases and J gave up 3 bases; unmatched junction bases: 5. The CDR3 DNA is TGTGCCAGCCGAATGACTAGCGGGGGCTACAATGAGCAGTTCTTC. Its translation is CASRMTSGGYNEQFF.

V usage is TRBV11-2 and J usage is TRBJ1-1, with a possible D match to TRBD1 (5 bases). Germline V lookup: CDR1 SGHAT, CDR2 FQNNGV. Deletions cut 1 base from V and 7 bases from J, with 7 bases between. CDR3 length: 12 amino acids. CDR3 coding DNA: TGTGCCAGCAGCTTAGGGGGCCTTGAAGCTTTCTTT. It yields the protein CASSLGGLEAFF.

The CDR3 sequence is CASSDLGGSSYNEQFF. CDR3 DNA: TGTGCCAGCAGTGACCTTGGCGGGAGCTCCTACAATGAGCAGTTCTTC. The chain employs TRBV6-4 and TRBJ2-1, with 7 bases lining up with TRBD2. The CDR3 consists of 16 residues. The germline V gene has CDR1 MRHNA and CDR2 SNTAGT. The trim removed 2 bases at V and 0 bases at J, leaving 4 bases unmatched.

The genes are TRBV7-9 and TRBJ1-2; TRBD1 is a possible D gene (5 bases). V lost 1 base and J 8 bases, leaving 17 bases between the germline ends. Germline CDR1 reads SEHNR; CDR2 reads FQNEAQ (reference sequence). There are 15 residues in the CDR3. The CDR3 spells CASSLESWGGGGYTF. For the CDR3, the DNA is TGTGCCAGCAGCTTAGAGTCATGGGGGGGTGGAGGCTACACCTTC.

The rearrangement uses TRBV7-9 and TRBJ2-1; tentative D call: TRBD1 (8 bases). The CDR3 is 16 amino acids. Germline V gene lookup returns CDR1 SEHNR and CDR2 FQNEAQ (reference sequence). V lost 7 bases, J lost 2 bases, and 18 bases lay in between. CDR3 sequence: CASIGGGGQAYNEQFF. In DNA form, the CDR3 reads TGTGCCAGCATCGGAGGGGGGGGACAGGCCTACAATGAGCAGTTCTTC.

This clone was seen once. The chain uses TRBV5-8 and TRBJ1-2; TRBD1 matches at 9 bases. Trimming took 5 bases from V and 3 from J; bases not matched to a gene: 5. Germline assignment: CDR1 SGHTS and CDR2 YDEGEE. This CDR3 is built from 14 residues. DNA for the CDR3: TGTGCCAGCAGAGCCGGACAGGGGTACTATGGCTACACCTTC. Its translation is CASRAGQGYYGYTF.

This clone was recorded only once. The chain combines TRBV29-1 with TRBJ1-3; TRBD1 is a possible D gene (5 bases). Germline V CDR1 and CDR2: SQVTM, ANQGSEA. Trimming removed 6 bases at V and 4 bases at J, with 13 bases between. The CDR3 length is 13 residues. CDR3 residues: CSVQGRVGNTIYF. CDR3 coding DNA: TGCAGCGTCCAAGGCAGGGTGGGAAACACCATATATTTT. Supplemented by reference TRBV29-1 and TRBJ1-3, the full variable domain reads SAVISQKPSRDICQRGTSLTIQCQVDSQVTMMFWYRQQPGQSLTLIATANQGSEATYESGFVIDKFPISRPNLTFSTLTVSNMSPEDSSIYLCSVQGRVGNTIYFGEGSWLTVV.

The V gene is TRBV19, the J gene TRBJ2-1, with 9 nucleotides matching TRBD2. The CDR3 spans 14 residues. V lost 1 base, J lost 9 bases, and 4 bases stayed unmatched. Per the germline V gene, CDR1 is LNHDA and CDR2 is SQIVND (reference sequence). The CDR3 spells CASSIGGGAGEQFF. For the CDR3, the DNA is TGTGCCAGTAGTATAGGCGGGGGGGCCGGTGAGCAGTTCTTC.

V usage is TRBV7-9 and J usage is TRBJ2-1; a possible D gene is TRBD2 (6 bases). The CDR3 extends over 15 amino acids. Per germline, CDR1 SEHNR and CDR2 FQNEAQ (reference sequence). Trimming took 1 base from V and 6 from J, leaving 13 bases between them. The CDR3 DNA sequence: TGTGCCAGCAGCTTAGGAGGAGGGCTGAGCAATGAGCAGTTCTTC. It translates to CASSLGGGLSNEQFF.

This chain connects TRBV7-2 to TRBJ1-1; TRBD1 aligns across 10 bases. The V gene's germline CDR1 is SGHTA and CDR2 FQGNSA. There are 13 residues in the CDR3. The V segment lost 1 base and the J segment 13 bases; nucleotides outside the gene matches: 6. The CDR3 DNA reads as TGTGCCAGCAGCTTAGTGGGGACAGGGGTTGATTTCTTT. It codes for CASSLVGTGVDFF.

The rearrangement uses TRBV11-2 and TRBJ2-5, with TRBD2 matching 12 bases. Germline assignment: CDR1 SGHAT and CDR2 FQNNGV. V shed 0 bases, J shed 9 bases, and the junction held 20 bases outside the gene matches. The CDR3 spans 20 residues. The CDR3 loop reads CASSLDNRGLAGTRTEAQYF. In DNA, the CDR3 is TGTGCCAGCAGCTTAGATAATAGAGGACTAGCGGGAACCCGAACGGAGGCCCAGTACTTC.

This chain joins TRBV5-4 and TRBJ1-4; D is perhaps TRBD1 (6 bases). Germline V lookup: CDR1 SGHNT, CDR2 YYREEE (reference sequence). V lost 0 bases, J lost 8 bases, and 8 bases lay in between. This CDR3 is 13 amino acids long. In DNA form, the CDR3 reads TGTGCCAGCAGCTTGGACAGGGACGAAAAACTGTTTTTT. The encoded protein is CASSLDRDEKLFF.

Notes on this clone: The same CDR3 also results from other DNA sequences found in this sample. The V call is TRBV5-6, the J call TRBJ2-5; 11 bases fit TRBD1. The CDR3 runs 15 residues. V was clipped by 1 base and J by 4 bases; unmatched bases: 3. The germline CDR1 and CDR2 sequences are SGHDT and YYEEEE. The CDR3 DNA reads TGTGCCAGCAGCTTGTCGGACAGGGGGCGAGAGACCCAGTACTTC. It codes for CASSLSDRGRETQYF.